These T cell receptor beta chains were read from a single sample in a study of tumour-infiltrating T cells in Burkitt lymphoma. The repertoire was sequenced with immunoSEQ multiplex PCR; TCRdb's copy has only in-frame clones and lacks some. Of around 46,000 clones detected, around 30% appear once; the ten largest clones hold over 2.5%. The sequenced sample consisted of tumor tissue. The receptors were gathered from a human donor with Burkitt lymphoma. CDR3s include the opening cysteine and the closing phenylalanine or tryptophan. A D gene is named only where the DNA matches it firmly. Clone size is shown for a subset of rows, as once, few, many or a class of expanded clone.

D: NA; J: TRBJ1-5; size: NA; V: TRBV7-9; CDR3: CASSLGAISNQPQHF; DNA: TGTGCCAGCAGCTTAGGGGCGATAAGCAATCAGCCCCAGCATTTT
D: TRBD1; J: TRBJ1-2; size: NA; V: TRBV7-2; CDR3: CASSEGQGNGYTF; DNA: TGTGCCAGCAGCGAGGGACAGGGCAATGGCTACACCTTC
D: TRBD1; J: TRBJ2-1; size: NA; V: TRBV10-3; CDR3: CAISESRTGNNEQFF; DNA: TGTGCCATCAGTGAGTCAAGGACAGGGAACAATGAGCAGTTCTTC
D: TRBD1; J: TRBJ1-2; size: NA; V: TRBV10-3; CDR3: CAISPGTGGYGYTF; DNA: TGTGCCATCAGCCCAGGGACAGGGGGCTATGGCTACACCTTC
D: NA; J: TRBJ2-6; size: NA; V: TRBV4-1; CDR3: CASSLYSGANVLTF; DNA: TGCGCCAGCAGCCTGTACTCTGGGGCCAACGTCCTGACTTTC
D: NA; J: TRBJ1-5; size: few; V: TRBV28; CDR3: CASSRGVRAQHF; DNA: TGTGCCAGCAGCCGGGGCGTTCGAGCCCAGCATTTT
D: TRBD1; J: TRBJ1-5; size: NA; V: TRBV30; CDR3: CAWSRTGGGNQPQHF; DNA: TGTGCCTGGAGTCGTACAGGGGGAGGCAATCAGCCCCAGCATTTT
D: TRBD1; J: TRBJ2-7; size: NA; V: TRBV19; CDR3: CASSIQGAFYEQYF; DNA: TGTGCCAGTAGTATACAGGGGGCTTTTTACGAGCAGTACTTC
D: NA; J: TRBJ2-6; size: few; V: TRBV5-4; CDR3: CASSLGGMTSGANVLTF; DNA: TGTGCCAGCAGCTTGGGTGGTATGACCTCTGGGGCCAACGTCCTGACTTTC
D: NA; J: TRBJ2-3; size: few; V: TRBV4-1; CDR3: CASSQEKRSGTDTQYF; DNA: TGCGCCAGCAGCCAAGAGAAGCGCTCGGGCACAGATACGCAGTATTTT
D: NA; J: TRBJ2-7; size: NA; V: TRBV20-1; CDR3: CSAREIYEQYF; DNA: TGCAGTGCTAGGGAGATCTACGAGCAGTACTTC
D: TRBD1; J: TRBJ2-7; size: few; V: TRBV5-4; CDR3: CASSLAPGQGVGEQYF; DNA: TGTGCCAGCAGCTTGGCTCCGGGACAGGGGGTTGGGGAGCAGTACTTC
D: NA; J: TRBJ1-4; size: few; V: TRBV2; CDR3: CASSGQTSNEKLFF; DNA: TGTGCCAGCAGTGGACAGACTTCTAATGAAAAACTGTTTTTT
D: NA; J: TRBJ2-7; size: NA; V: TRBV20-1; CDR3: CSGTSAYEQYF; DNA: TGCAGTGGTACGAGTGCCTACGAGCAGTACTTC